Each of the 32 T cell receptor beta chains below was sequenced from the same sample in a study of OX40 agonist ivuxolimab in advanced cancers. Using immunoSEQ multiplex PCR, the repertoire was profiled, and TCRdb retains in-frame clones only, with some absent. The sample carries 75,000 to 90,000 clones, around 85% recorded once. Here the sequenced sample was CD4+ or CD8+ T cells sorted from blood, taken in a trial of the OX40 agonist ivuxolimab. The receptors stem from an adult with an advanced solid tumor such as melanoma, head and neck, liver or kidney cancer.

This chain joins TRBV5-6 and TRBJ1-4; the match to TRBD1 covers 9 bases. Germline CDR1 and CDR2: SGHDT and YYEEEE. V shed 2 bases, J shed 7 bases, and the junction held 6 bases outside the gene matches. This CDR3 is 15 amino acids long. The CDR3 bases are TGTGCCAGCAGCTTTTTCGGGACAGGGAGTGAAAAACTGTTTTTT. It codes for CASSFFGTGSEKLFF.

J is TRBJ2-3 and V is TRBV14; 10 positions match TRBD2. The CDR3 consists of 17 residues. Germline CDR1 and CDR2: SGHDN and FVKESK. Germline trimming cut 1 base from V and 5 bases from J; bases unmatched to any gene: 9. The CDR3 loop reads CASSQGFLAGVVDTQYF. DNA of the CDR3: TGTGCCAGCAGCCAAGGCTTTCTAGCGGGAGTCGTAGATACGCAGTATTTT.

In this sample, this clone turned up a few times. In DNA, the CDR3 is TGTGCCAGCGGACAGGGGGGCTATGGCTACACCTTC. Translated: CASGQGGYGYTF. The chain couples TRBV27 to TRBJ1-2, with TRBD1 matching 10 bases. CDR1 MNHEY and CDR2 SMNVEV come from the germline V gene (reference sequence). J gave up 4 bases and V 8 bases, and 1 base lay outside the gene matches. This CDR3 has 12 amino acids.

This rearrangement joins TRBV10-3 to TRBJ2-2; D is unclear. CDR1 ENHRY and CDR2 SYGVKD come from the germline V gene. The ends were cut back, 0 bases at V and 0 bases at J, with 8 bases in the middle. The CDR3 totals 16 residues. DNA for the CDR3: TGTGCCATCAGTGAGTCTGAGGAGCCGAACACCGGGGAGCTGTTTTTT. Its translation: CAISESEEPNTGELFF.

J is TRBJ1-1 and V is TRBV12-5; 8 bases map to TRBD1. This CDR3 has 13 amino acids. Germline CDR1 LGHNT, CDR2 FRNRAP. V lost 9 bases and J lost 2; bases outside the gene matches: 5. The CDR3 nucleotides read TGTGCTAGCTCGGACAGGGATAACACTGAAGCTTTCTTT. Amino acids: CASSDRDNTEAFF.

V gene TRBV9 combines with J gene TRBJ2-7; D is ambiguous. Between the trimmed V and J ends, which lost 3 bases and 5 bases, there was a span of 15 bases. There are 14 residues in the CDR3. Germline V gives CDR1 SGDLS, CDR2 YYNGEE. CDR3 amino acids: CASSGEVSVNEQYF. The CDR3 bases are TGTGCCAGCAGCGGAGAGGTTTCAGTAAACGAGCAGTACTTC.

The chain is built from TRBV11-1 and TRBJ2-1, with TRBD2 matching 7 bases. V was pared by 5 bases and J by 4 bases, with 8 bases of the junction left unmatched. CDR3 length: 15 residues. Germline lookup yields CDR1 SGHAT and CDR2 FQDESV (reference sequence). DNA of the CDR3: TGTGCCAGCAGCGGACGGACTAGTGAGTACAATGAGCAGTTCTTC. Amino acid sequence: CASSGRTSEYNEQFF.

This clone was observed a handful of times. The chain couples TRBV5-1 to TRBJ2-7; D ambiguous. The CDR3 is 14 amino acids. The ends were cut back, 0 bases at V and 0 bases at J, with 7 bases in the middle. Germline V gene data show CDR1 as SGHRS and CDR2 as YFSETQ. CDR3 DNA sequence: TGCGCCAGCAGCTTGGGAGACAACTCCTACGAGCAGTACTTC. Its translation: CASSLGDNSYEQYF.

The V and J genes are TRBV5-5 and TRBJ1-5; D possibly corresponds to TRBD1 (5 bases). CDR1 is SGHKS, CDR2 YYEKEE, per germline (reference sequence). The V and J ends lost 2 bases and 5 bases respectively, with 11 bases between them. The CDR3 consists of 14 residues. This CDR3 reads CASSLATVDQPQHF. CDR3 bases: TGTGCCAGCAGCTTAGCGACAGTCGATCAGCCCCAGCATTTT.

V usage is TRBV25-1 and J usage is TRBJ2-7; a weak D match, TRBD2 (6 bases). The CDR3 length is 14 residues. V lost 5 bases to trimming and J lost 3 bases, with 14 bases between them. The V gene's germline CDR1 is MGHDK and CDR2 SYGVNS. CDR3 sequence reads: CASSPPRGLYEQYF. The CDR3 region has the DNA TGTGCCAGCAGTCCCCCGCGGGGCCTCTACGAGCAGTACTTC.

The chain couples TRBV7-3 to TRBJ1-1; D is unclear. Between the trimmed V and J ends, which lost 1 base and 1 base, there was a span of 7 bases. The CDR3 has 14 amino acids. CDR1 SGHTA and CDR2 FQGTGA come from the germline V gene. CDR3 protein: CASSLNPRNTEAFF. The CDR3 DNA follows: TGTGCCAGCAGCTTAAACCCCCGGAACACTGAAGCTTTCTTT.

The chain couples TRBV2 to TRBJ2-3; the match to TRBD2 covers 8 bases. J was trimmed by 6 bases and V by 4 bases; bases with no gene match: 9. This CDR3 has 15 residues. Germline assignment: CDR1 SNHLY and CDR2 FYNNEI. The CDR3 sequence is CASSVAGGPRDTQYF. The CDR3 DNA is TGTGCCAGCAGTGTGGCGGGGGGTCCCAGGGATACGCAGTATTTT.

The rearrangement uses TRBV2 and TRBJ2-7; D gene ambiguous. This CDR3 has 15 residues. Trimming took off 1 base at V and 0 bases at J, with 10 bases between the two ends. In germline, CDR1 is SNHLY, CDR2 FYNNEI. The CDR3 reads CASSEVGRSSYEQYF. CDR3 in DNA: TGTGCCAGCAGTGAAGTGGGCAGGAGCTCCTACGAGCAGTACTTC.

The genes are TRBV10-3 and TRBJ1-2, with unresolved D. Per the germline V gene, CDR1 is ENHRY and CDR2 is SYGVKD. Trimming shortened V by 2 bases and J by 4 bases, and 17 bases separated the two germline ends. This CDR3 spans 16 amino acids. The CDR3, as DNA: TGTGCCATCAGTGAGGCGGTGGAGGTTCCCCTCTATGGCTACACCTTC. It encodes CAISEAVEVPLYGYTF.

The chain is built from TRBV27 and TRBJ1-2, with D unclear. The CDR3 totals 15 residues. V was cut by 0 bases and J by 0 bases, with 8 bases left in between. Germline V gene lookup returns CDR1 MNHEY and CDR2 SMNVEV (reference sequence). The CDR3 sequence: CASSLSGSPNYGYTF. As DNA, the CDR3 is TGTGCCAGCAGTTTATCGGGGAGCCCTAACTATGGCTACACCTTC.

The V gene is TRBV5-8, the J gene TRBJ1-1; D may be TRBD1 (5 bases). Trimming removed 4 bases from V and 6 bases from J, with 19 bases in between. The CDR3 totals 15 residues. Germline values: CDR1 SGHTS, CDR2 YDEGEE. The CDR3: CASSRALGGMPEAFF. The CDR3 DNA reads TGTGCCAGCAGCAGGGCCTTGGGGGGAATGCCTGAAGCTTTCTTT.

The rearrangement joins TRBV6-4 to TRBJ2-7, with 7 bases fitting TRBD1. V shed 6 bases and J 4 bases; nucleotides not matched to a gene: 3. The CDR3 loop spans 12 amino acids. Germline V gene lookup returns CDR1 MRHNA and CDR2 SNTAGT. The CDR3 loop reads CASRLDRYEQYF. For the CDR3, the DNA is TGTGCCAGCAGGCTGGACAGGTACGAGCAGTACTTC.

This clone was observed a single time. This sequence joins TRBV5-5 and TRBJ2-2, with no clear D. V lost 4 bases to trimming and J lost 4 bases, with 11 bases between them. This CDR3 has 14 residues. The germline CDR1 and CDR2 sequences are SGHKS and YYEKEE (reference sequence). Written as DNA, the CDR3 is TGTGCCAGCAGCGCCCAATTGGGCACCGGGGAGCTGTTTTTT. Translated, it gives CASSAQLGTGELFF.

V gene TRBV25-1 combines with J gene TRBJ1-3; 7 bases are shared with TRBD1. Germline assignment: CDR1 MGHDK and CDR2 SYGVNS. V lost 1 base and J lost 0; bases outside the gene matches: 3. This CDR3 is 16 amino acids long. In DNA, the CDR3 is TGTGCCAGCAGTGAATTGGGACAGAACTCTGGAAACACCATATATTTT. Its protein is CASSELGQNSGNTIYF. The full variable domain, its missing parts supplied by reference TRBV25-1 and TRBJ1-3, is EADIYQTPRYLVIGTGKKITLECSQTMGHDKMYWYQQDPGMELHLIHYSYGVNSTEKGDLSSESTVSRIRTEHFPLTLESARPSHTSQYLCASSELGQNSGNTIYFGEGSWLTVV.

This sequence joins TRBV5-4 and TRBJ1-3; no definite D call. CDR1 is SGHNT and CDR2 is YYREEE in the germline V gene (reference sequence). CDR3 size: 13 residues. The germline V and J ends were trimmed by 4 bases and 8 bases, with 13 bases remaining between them. The DNA of the CDR3 is TGTGCCAGCAGCCCAAGATTTGGGGACACCATATATTTT. This gives the protein CASSPRFGDTIYF.

The chain uses TRBV30 and TRBJ2-5, with D maybe TRBD2 (6 bases). CDR3 length: 14 residues. V shed 0 bases and J shed 2 bases, with 10 bases lying between them. CDR1 is GTSNPN, CDR2 SVGIG, per germline (reference sequence). The CDR3 DNA sequence: TGTGCCTGGAGTGTACAAGGGAGGCAAGAGACCCAGTACTTC. It encodes CAWSVQGRQETQYF.

In its sample, this clone was seen many times. V is TRBV6-6 and J is TRBJ1-3; D is uncertain. The CDR3 is 12 amino acids. V was trimmed by 6 bases and J by 5 bases, leaving 8 bases between them. Germline CDR1 is MNHNY and CDR2 is SVGAGI (reference sequence). CDR3: CASSRPRNTIYF. The CDR3 region has the DNA TGTGCCAGCAGCCGTCCTAGAAACACCATATATTTT.

In its sample, this clone was seen a few times. V is TRBV30 and J is TRBJ1-1; a weak D match, TRBD1 (6 bases). CDR1 GTSNPN and CDR2 SVGIG come from the germline V gene (reference sequence). The CDR3 extends over 14 amino acids. V lost 0 bases and J lost 5, with 13 bases in between. DNA for the CDR3: TGTGCCTGGAGTGTACGGGGGACACGGACTGAAGCTTTCTTT. It yields the protein CAWSVRGTRTEAFF. The whole variable domain, filled in from reference TRBV30 and TRBJ1-1, reads SQTIHQWPATLVQPVGSPLSLECTVEGTSNPNLYWYRQAAGRGLQLLFYSVGIGQISSEVPQNLSASRPQDRQFILSSKKLLLSDSGFYLCAWSVRGTRTEAFFGQGTRLTVV.

The chain couples TRBV7-9 to TRBJ1-4, with 7 bases fitting TRBD1. Looked up from germline, CDR1 is SEHNR and CDR2 is FQNEAQ (reference sequence). V shed 5 bases, J shed 2 bases, and the junction held 8 bases outside the gene matches. The CDR3 consists of 16 residues. The CDR3 loop reads CASSPGGGATNEKLFF. As DNA, the CDR3 is TGTGCCAGCAGCCCAGGGGGGGGCGCGACTAATGAAAAACTGTTTTTT. Supplemented by reference TRBV7-9 and TRBJ1-4, the full variable domain reads DTGVSQNPRHKITKRGQNVTFRCDPISEHNRLYWYRQTLGQGPEFLTYFQNEAQLEKSRLLSDRFSAERPKGSFSTLEIQRTEQGDSAMYLCASSPGGGATNEKLFFGSGTQLSVL.

This clone has a handful of counts. The rearrangement joins TRBV2 to TRBJ1-1; D ambiguous. The germline CDR1 and CDR2 sequences are SNHLY and FYNNEI. V was cut by 3 bases and J by 2 bases, with 10 bases left in between. There are 14 residues in the CDR3. CDR3 DNA sequence: TGTGCCAGCAGTGATGGGCTGGGAAACACTGAAGCTTTCTTT. Its translation: CASSDGLGNTEAFF.

The V and J genes are TRBV19 and TRBJ2-2; D is uncertain. The length of the CDR3 is 12 residues. From germline, CDR1 is LNHDA and CDR2 SQIVND (reference sequence). V was cut by 5 bases and J by 6 bases, with 7 bases left in between. The DNA of the CDR3 is TGTGCCAGTAGTCCCCAAGCCGGGGAGCTGTTTTTT. Protein sequence: CASSPQAGELFF.

The chain uses TRBV5-4 and TRBJ2-3; tentatively, D is TRBD2 (6 bases). The germline V gene encodes CDR1 SGHNT and CDR2 YYREEE (reference sequence). The CDR3 consists of 14 residues. V lost 1 base and J lost 1, with 7 bases in between. DNA of the CDR3: TGTGCCAGCAGCTTGTCGGGAGGCACAGATACGCAGTATTTT. Its translation is CASSLSGGTDTQYF.

A note on this clone: An end of the junction differs from the germline gene, which may be a read error. The V call is TRBV7-7, the J call TRBJ2-5; D possibly uses TRBD1 or TRBD2 (5 bases each). The J call may be wrong; the DNA end is better matched by TRBJ2-7. Germline assignment: CDR1 SSHAT and CDR2 FNYEAQ (reference sequence). The CDR3 runs to 14 residues. CDR3 in DNA: TGTGCTAGCAGCCCTTTGGGGGAATACGACGAGCAGTACTTC. It codes for CASSPLGEYDEQYF.

The chain carries TRBV6-4 and TRBJ2-3, with D possibly being TRBD1 (5 bases). The CDR3 has 15 amino acids. The V gene lost 5 bases and the J gene lost 6 bases, with 18 bases spanning the gap. Germline V lookup: CDR1 MRHNA, CDR2 SNTAGT. The CDR3 region is CASSPQDPPLDTQYF. The CDR3 region has the DNA TGTGCCAGCAGTCCACAGGATCCTCCCCTGGATACGCAGTATTTT.

The rearrangement joins TRBV2 to TRBJ1-3; D perhaps matches TRBD1 (5 bases). This CDR3 comprises 16 residues. V shed 7 bases and J shed 0 bases, with 16 bases lying between them. Germline values: CDR1 SNHLY, CDR2 FYNNEI. The CDR3 nucleotides read TGTGCCAGCACTATCGAGGGGATCTTCTCTGGAAACACCATATATTTT. Protein: CASTIEGIFSGNTIYF.

The CDR3 nucleotides read TGTGCCAGCAGACAATACAATGAGCAGTTCTTC. This encodes CASRQYNEQFF. This chain joins TRBV6-5 and TRBJ2-1; no clear D gene. Between the trimmed V and J ends, which lost 6 bases and 4 bases, there was a span of 4 bases. The CDR3 is 11 amino acids. Germline V gives CDR1 MNHEY, CDR2 SVGAGI.

The gene calls are TRBV5-1 and TRBJ2-3; the D is unclear. CDR1 and CDR2 from the germline V gene are SGHRS and YFSETQ. The V end was cut by 4 bases, the J end by 3 bases, with 9 bases between. The CDR3 contains 13 residues. This CDR3 reads CASSADGTDTQYF. CDR3 in DNA: TGCGCCAGCAGCGCGGACGGAACAGATACGCAGTATTTT.